What follows are 12 T cell receptor beta chains derived from one specimen sequenced in a study of shared clonotypes between healthy human individuals. Assay: immunoSEQ multiplex PCR; the TCRdb copy retains only in-frame clones and omits some. This sample has over a million clones, with approximately 97% found just once. The sample consisted of naive CD4+ T cells sorted from blood. The subset is: CD45RA+ positively selected. These receptors came from a man aged 30 to 39 in good health.

This clone is a singleton in its sample. This chain joins TRBV5-8 and TRBJ2-7; 7 bases match TRBD2. Unmatched junction bases numbered 12, after V lost 2 bases and J lost 7 bases. The CDR3 runs to 15 residues. The V gene's germline CDR1 is SGHTS and CDR2 YDEGEE. Here the CDR3 reads CASSFLADPVLEQYF. DNA of the CDR3: TGTGCCAGCAGCTTCCTAGCGGACCCTGTCCTGGAGCAGTACTTC.

The chain links TRBV9 to TRBJ2-1; 9 bases are shared with TRBD2. The CDR3 extends over 16 amino acids. V gave up 0 bases and J gave up 4 bases; unmatched junction bases: 5. Germline V gene lookup returns CDR1 SGDLS and CDR2 YYNGEE. As DNA, the CDR3 is TGTGCCAGCAGCGTAGATCCCCTAGCGGGGTACAATGAGCAGTTCTTC. It codes for CASSVDPLAGYNEQFF. The variable domain in full, with the rest retrieved from reference TRBV9 and TRBJ2-1, is DSGVTQTPKHLITATGQRVTLRCSPRSGDLSVYWYQQSLDQGLQFLIQYYNGEERAKGNILERFSAQQFPDLHSELNLSSLELGDSALYFCASSVDPLAGYNEQFFGPGTRLTVL.

CDR3 residues: CASSDRTKGYDEQFF. The DNA of the CDR3 is TGCGCCAGCAGTGATAGGACTAAAGGGTACGATGAGCAGTTCTTC. V is TRBV10-1 and J is TRBJ2-1; TRBD2 is a possible D gene (6 bases). CDR1 and CDR2 from the germline V gene are WNHNN and SYGVQD (reference sequence). Trimming shortened V by 3 bases and J by 8 bases, and 17 bases separated the two germline ends. There are 15 residues in the CDR3.

The V call is TRBV7-2, the J call TRBJ1-4; D possibly corresponds to TRBD1 (5 bases). Germline values: CDR1 SGHTA, CDR2 FQGNSA. This CDR3 has 15 amino acids. V lost 5 bases, J lost 7 bases, and 17 bases lay in between. The CDR3 coding sequence is TGTGCCAGCAGCAACGGACAAGACCGGAGTGAAAAACTGTTTTTT. This codes for CASSNGQDRSEKLFF.

V usage is TRBV4-1 and J usage is TRBJ2-1; 7 nucleotides agree with TRBD2. Germline CDR1 and CDR2: MGHRA and YSYEKL. The V gene end was trimmed by 2 bases and the J gene end by 2 bases; junction bases not matched to a gene: 6. The CDR3 has 16 amino acids. The CDR3 loop is CASSQTLGGAYNEQFF. CDR3 DNA sequence: TGCGCCAGCAGCCAAACCCTGGGAGGGGCCTACAATGAGCAGTTCTTC.

This chain uses TRBV2 with TRBJ2-7; D gene ambiguous. Trimming took off 1 base at V and 4 bases at J, with 14 bases between the two ends. This CDR3 comprises 15 residues. Germline V lookup: CDR1 SNHLY, CDR2 FYNNEI. The CDR3 is CASSEEGSLGYEQYF. The CDR3 DNA follows: TGTGCCAGCAGTGAAGAGGGCTCGCTGGGGTACGAGCAGTACTTC.

The V call is TRBV19, the J call TRBJ1-5; D call uncertain. V shed 3 bases and J shed 10 bases, with 19 bases lying between them. Germline lookup yields CDR1 LNHDA and CDR2 SQIVND (reference sequence). The CDR3 loop spans 15 amino acids. DNA of the CDR3: TGTGCCAGTAGTATCCTTCCCCCTGACGGATCCCCCCAGCATTTT. Amino acids: CASSILPPDGSPQHF.

The chain carries TRBV28 and TRBJ1-1; no clear D. The CDR3 is 12 amino acids. V was clipped by 6 bases and J by 4 bases, with 9 bases between them. Germline-derived CDR1 and CDR2 are MDHEN and SYDVKM. The CDR3 spells CASRGPSTEAFF. The CDR3 nucleotides read TGTGCCAGCAGGGGCCCCAGCACTGAAGCTTTCTTT.

The chain employs TRBV27 and TRBJ2-7; 8 bases agree with TRBD1. The CDR3 is 16 amino acids. Germline lookup yields CDR1 MNHEY and CDR2 SMNVEV (reference sequence). J lost 6 bases, V lost 7 bases, and 17 bases had no gene match. The CDR3 protein is CASTHLSGGKGSEQYF. The CDR3 DNA is TGTGCCAGCACCCATCTTTCAGGGGGCAAGGGTAGCGAGCAGTACTTC.

As for this clone: The junction departs from germline at one end; a sequencing error may be responsible. The chain is built from TRBV18 and TRBJ1-1, with 7 bases aligning to TRBD1. The CDR3 contains 19 residues. CDR1 is KGHSH, CDR2 LQKENI, per germline. As DNA, the CDR3 is TGTGCCGGCTCACCACCTCAGGGGGGGGTACAACTTTTGAACACTGAAGCTTTCTTT. It translates to CAGSPPQGGVQLLNTEAFF.

The rearrangement joins TRBV4-1 to TRBJ1-4; D is ambiguous. Trimming removed 7 bases at V and 5 bases at J, with 14 bases between. From germline, CDR1 is MGHRA and CDR2 YSYEKL. The CDR3 spans 14 residues. CDR3 protein: CASTPVLWNEKLFF. DNA of the CDR3: TGCGCCAGCACCCCGGTATTGTGGAATGAAAAACTGTTTTTT.

The chain is built from TRBV9 and TRBJ1-3; perhaps TRBD1 as D (5 bases). V was shortened by 0 bases and J by 4 bases, with 17 bases between the two germline ends. This CDR3 comprises 17 residues. Germline V gives CDR1 SGDLS, CDR2 YYNGEE. CDR3 sequence: CASSVAPGRGSGNTIYF. CDR3 nucleotide sequence: TGTGCCAGCAGCGTAGCCCCTGGGAGGGGCTCAGGAAACACCATATATTTT.